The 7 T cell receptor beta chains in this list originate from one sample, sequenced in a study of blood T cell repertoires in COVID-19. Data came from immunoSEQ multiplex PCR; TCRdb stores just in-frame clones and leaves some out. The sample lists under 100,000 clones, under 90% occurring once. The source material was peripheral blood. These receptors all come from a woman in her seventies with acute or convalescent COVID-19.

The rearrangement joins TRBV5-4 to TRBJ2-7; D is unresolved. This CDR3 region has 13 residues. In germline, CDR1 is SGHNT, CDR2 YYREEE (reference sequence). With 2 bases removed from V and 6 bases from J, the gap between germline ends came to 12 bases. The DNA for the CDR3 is TGTGCCAGCAGCTTTCCTGGGCCAGGCGAGCAGTACTTC. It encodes CASSFPGPGEQYF.

The CDR3 sequence is CAISGGAIETQYF. The DNA of the CDR3 is TGTGCCATCAGCGGGGGGGCGATAGAGACCCAGTACTTC. The chain combines TRBV10-3 with TRBJ2-5; 8 nucleotides line up with TRBD2. Per germline, CDR1 ENHRY and CDR2 SYGVKD. Losses at the gene ends were 6 bases for V and 4 bases for J; bases not matched to a gene: 4. This CDR3 has 13 residues.

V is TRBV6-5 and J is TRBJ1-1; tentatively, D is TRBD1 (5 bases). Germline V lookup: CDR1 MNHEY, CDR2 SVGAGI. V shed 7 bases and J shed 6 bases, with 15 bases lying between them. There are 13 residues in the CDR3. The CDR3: CASTPPGGPEAFF. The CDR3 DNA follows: TGTGCCAGCACCCCTCCCGGGGGACCTGAAGCTTTCTTT.

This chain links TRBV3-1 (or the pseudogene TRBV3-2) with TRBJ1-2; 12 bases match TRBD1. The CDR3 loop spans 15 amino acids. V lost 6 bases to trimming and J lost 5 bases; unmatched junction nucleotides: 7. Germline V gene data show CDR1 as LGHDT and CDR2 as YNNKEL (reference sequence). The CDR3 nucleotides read TGTGCCAGCAGAGCCACGGGACAGGGGGCTTATGGCTACACCTTC. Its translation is CASRATGQGAYGYTF.

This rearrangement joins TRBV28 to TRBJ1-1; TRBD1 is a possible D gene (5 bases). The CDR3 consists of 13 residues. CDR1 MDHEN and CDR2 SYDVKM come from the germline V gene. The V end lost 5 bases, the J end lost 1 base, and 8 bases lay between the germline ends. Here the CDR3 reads CASSITGNTEAFF. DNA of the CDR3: TGTGCCAGCAGTATCACAGGGAACACTGAAGCTTTCTTT.

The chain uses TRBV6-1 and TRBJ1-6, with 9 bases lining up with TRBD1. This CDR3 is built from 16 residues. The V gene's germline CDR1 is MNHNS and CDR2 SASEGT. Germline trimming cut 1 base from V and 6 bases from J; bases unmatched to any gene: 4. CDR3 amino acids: CASSEGDRGVNSPLHF. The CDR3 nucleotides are TGTGCCAGCAGTGAAGGTGACAGGGGGGTTAATTCACCCCTCCACTTT.

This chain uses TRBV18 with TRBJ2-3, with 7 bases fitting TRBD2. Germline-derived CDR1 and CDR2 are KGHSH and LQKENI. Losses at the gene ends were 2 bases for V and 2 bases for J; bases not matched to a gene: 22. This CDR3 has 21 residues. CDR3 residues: CASSPSSDLIRGEITTDTQYF. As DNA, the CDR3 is TGTGCCAGCTCACCATCTAGTGATTTGATCCGGGGGGAAATTACCACAGATACGCAGTATTTT. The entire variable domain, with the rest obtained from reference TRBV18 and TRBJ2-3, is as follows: NAGVMQNPRHLVRRRGQEARLRCSPMKGHSHVYWYRQLPEEGLKFMVYLQKENIIDESGMPKERFSAEFPKEGPSILRIQQVVRGDSAAYFCASSPSSDLIRGEITTDTQYFGPGTRLTVL.